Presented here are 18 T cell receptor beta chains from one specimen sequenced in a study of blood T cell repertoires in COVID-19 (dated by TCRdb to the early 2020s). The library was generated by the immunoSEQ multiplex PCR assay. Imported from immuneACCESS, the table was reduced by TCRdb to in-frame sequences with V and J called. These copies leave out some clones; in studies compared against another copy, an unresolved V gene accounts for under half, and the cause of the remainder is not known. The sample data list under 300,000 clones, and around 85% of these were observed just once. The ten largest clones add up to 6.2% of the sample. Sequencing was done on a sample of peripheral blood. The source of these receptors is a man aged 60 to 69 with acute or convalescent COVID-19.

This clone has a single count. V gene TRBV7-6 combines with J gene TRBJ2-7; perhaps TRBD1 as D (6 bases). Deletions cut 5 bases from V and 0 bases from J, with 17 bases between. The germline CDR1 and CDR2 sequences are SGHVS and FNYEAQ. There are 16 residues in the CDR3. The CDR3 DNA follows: TGTGCCAGCAGCCCCCGAGCCGACAGGTACTCCTACGAGCAGTACTTC. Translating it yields CASSPRADRYSYEQYF. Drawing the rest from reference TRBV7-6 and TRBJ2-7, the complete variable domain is GAGVSQSPRYKVTKRGQDVALRCDPISGHVSLYWYRQALGQGPEFLTYFNYEAQQDKSGLPNDRFSAERPEGSISTLTIQRTEQRDSAMYRCASSPRADRYSYEQYFGPGTRLTVT.

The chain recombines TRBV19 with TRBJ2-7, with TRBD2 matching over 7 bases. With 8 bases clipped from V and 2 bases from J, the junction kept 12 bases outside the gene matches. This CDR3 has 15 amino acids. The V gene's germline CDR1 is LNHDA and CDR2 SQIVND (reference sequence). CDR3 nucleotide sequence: TGTGCCAGTCGGCCGGGGCTAGCGGTTACCTACGAGCAGTACTTC. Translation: CASRPGLAVTYEQYF. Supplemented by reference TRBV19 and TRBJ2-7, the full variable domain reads DGGITQSPKYLFRKEGQNVTLSCEQNLNHDAMYWYRQDPGQGLRLIYYSQIVNDFQKGDIAEGYSVSREKKESFPLTVTSAQKNPTAFYLCASRPGLAVTYEQYFGPGTRLTVT.

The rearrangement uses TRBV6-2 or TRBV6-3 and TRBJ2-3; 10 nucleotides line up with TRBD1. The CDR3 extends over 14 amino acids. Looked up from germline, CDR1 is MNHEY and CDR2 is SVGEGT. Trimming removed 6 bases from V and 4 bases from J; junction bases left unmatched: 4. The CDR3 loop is CASRPGQGADTQYF. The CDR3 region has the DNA TGTGCCAGCAGACCTGGACAGGGGGCAGATACGCAGTATTTT.

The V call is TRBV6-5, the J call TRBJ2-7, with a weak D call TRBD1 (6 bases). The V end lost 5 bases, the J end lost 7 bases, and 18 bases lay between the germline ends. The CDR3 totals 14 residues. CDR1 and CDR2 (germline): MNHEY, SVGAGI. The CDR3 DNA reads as TGTGCCAGCAGTAGACCGACAGGTTCTTTGGAGCAGTACTTC. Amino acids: CASSRPTGSLEQYF.

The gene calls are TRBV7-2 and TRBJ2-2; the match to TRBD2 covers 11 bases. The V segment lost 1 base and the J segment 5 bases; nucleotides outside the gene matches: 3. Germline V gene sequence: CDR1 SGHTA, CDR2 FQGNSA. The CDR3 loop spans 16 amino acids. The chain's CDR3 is CASSLDLAGGTGELFF. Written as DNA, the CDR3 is TGTGCCAGCAGCTTAGATCTAGCGGGAGGAACCGGGGAGCTGTTTTTT.

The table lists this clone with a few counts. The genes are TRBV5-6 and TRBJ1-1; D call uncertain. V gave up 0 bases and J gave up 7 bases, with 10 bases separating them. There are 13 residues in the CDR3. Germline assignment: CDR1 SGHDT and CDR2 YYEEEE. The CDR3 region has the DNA TGTGCCAGCAGCTTGGGAAGGCGGAGTGAAGCTTTCTTT. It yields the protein CASSLGRRSEAFF.

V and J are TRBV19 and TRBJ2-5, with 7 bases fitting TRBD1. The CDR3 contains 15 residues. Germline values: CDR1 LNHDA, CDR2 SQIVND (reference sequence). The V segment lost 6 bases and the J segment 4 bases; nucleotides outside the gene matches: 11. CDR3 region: CASRPDREGRETQYF. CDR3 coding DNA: TGTGCCAGTAGACCCGACAGGGAAGGGCGAGAGACCCAGTACTTC.

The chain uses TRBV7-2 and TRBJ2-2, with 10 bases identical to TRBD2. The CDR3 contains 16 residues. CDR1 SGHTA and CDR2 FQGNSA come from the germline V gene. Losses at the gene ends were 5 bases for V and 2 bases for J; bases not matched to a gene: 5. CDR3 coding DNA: TGTGCCAGCAGCCCCAGACTAGCGGGCAACACCGGGGAGCTGTTTTTT. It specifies CASSPRLAGNTGELFF.

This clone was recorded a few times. The CDR3 region is CASSVTSGIGNEQFF. CDR3 DNA sequence: TGTGCCAGCAGCGTCACTAGCGGGATAGGCAATGAGCAGTTCTTC. The chain recombines TRBV9 with TRBJ2-1, with 10 bases that match TRBD2. CDR1 and CDR2 (germline): SGDLS, YYNGEE. The CDR3 covers 15 residues. Trimming took 2 bases from V and 6 from J; bases not matched to a gene: 5.

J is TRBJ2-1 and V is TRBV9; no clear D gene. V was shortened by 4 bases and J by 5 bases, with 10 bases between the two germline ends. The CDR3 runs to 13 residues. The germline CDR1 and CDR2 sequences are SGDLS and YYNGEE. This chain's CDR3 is CASSSRPDNEQFF. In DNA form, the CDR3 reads TGTGCCAGCAGCTCTAGACCCGACAATGAGCAGTTCTTC.

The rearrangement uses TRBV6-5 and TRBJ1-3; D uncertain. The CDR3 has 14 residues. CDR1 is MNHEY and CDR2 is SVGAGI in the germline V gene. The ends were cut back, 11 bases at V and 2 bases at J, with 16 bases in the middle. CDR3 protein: CASAEAVAGNTIYF. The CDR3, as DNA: TGTGCCTCTGCAGAGGCAGTGGCTGGAAACACCATATATTTT.

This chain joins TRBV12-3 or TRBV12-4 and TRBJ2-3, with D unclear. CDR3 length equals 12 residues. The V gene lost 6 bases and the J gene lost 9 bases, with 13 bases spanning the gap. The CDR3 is CASSSQASTQYF. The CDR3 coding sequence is TGTGCCAGCAGCTCGCAGGCTTCGACGCAGTATTTT.

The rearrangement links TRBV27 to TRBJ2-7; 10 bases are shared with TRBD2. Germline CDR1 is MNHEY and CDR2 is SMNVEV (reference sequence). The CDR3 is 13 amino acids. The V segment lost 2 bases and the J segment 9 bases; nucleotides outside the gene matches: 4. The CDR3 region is CASSLTSGIGQYF. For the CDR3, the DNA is TGTGCCAGCAGTTTAACTAGCGGGATCGGGCAGTACTTC.

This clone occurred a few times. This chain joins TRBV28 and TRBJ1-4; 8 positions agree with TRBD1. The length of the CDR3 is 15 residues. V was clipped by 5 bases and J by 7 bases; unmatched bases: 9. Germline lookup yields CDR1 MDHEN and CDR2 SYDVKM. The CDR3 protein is CASSPGGEFGEKLFF. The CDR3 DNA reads TGTGCCAGCAGTCCAGGGGGCGAGTTCGGTGAAAAACTGTTTTTT.

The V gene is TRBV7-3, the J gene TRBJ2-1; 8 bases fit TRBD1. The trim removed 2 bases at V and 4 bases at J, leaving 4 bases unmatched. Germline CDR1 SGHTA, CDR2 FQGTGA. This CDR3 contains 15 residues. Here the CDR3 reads CASSLLGQGYNEQFF. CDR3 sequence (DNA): TGTGCCAGCAGCTTACTAGGACAGGGATACAATGAGCAGTTCTTC.

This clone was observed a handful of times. CDR3 sequence reads: CASSLKRDGTEAFF. The CDR3 nucleotides are TGTGCCAGCAGTTTGAAGAGGGATGGGACTGAAGCTTTCTTT. The chain uses TRBV27 and TRBJ1-1, with no clear D. The CDR3 runs 14 residues. V was trimmed by 3 bases and J by 5 bases, leaving 13 bases between them. Germline CDR1 and CDR2: MNHEY and SMNVEV (reference sequence).

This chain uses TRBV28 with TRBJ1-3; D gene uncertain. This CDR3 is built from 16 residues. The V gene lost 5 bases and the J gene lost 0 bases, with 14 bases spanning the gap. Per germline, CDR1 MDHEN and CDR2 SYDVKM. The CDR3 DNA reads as TGTGCCAGCAGTAGTTACCGTACAGTCTCTGGAAACACCATATATTTT. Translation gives CASSSYRTVSGNTIYF.

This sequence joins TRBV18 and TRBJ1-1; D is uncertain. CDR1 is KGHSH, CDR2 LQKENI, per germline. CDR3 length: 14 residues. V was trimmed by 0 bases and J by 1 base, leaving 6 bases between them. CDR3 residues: CASSPPPGNTEAFF. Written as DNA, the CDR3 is TGTGCCAGCTCACCACCGCCAGGGAACACTGAAGCTTTCTTT.